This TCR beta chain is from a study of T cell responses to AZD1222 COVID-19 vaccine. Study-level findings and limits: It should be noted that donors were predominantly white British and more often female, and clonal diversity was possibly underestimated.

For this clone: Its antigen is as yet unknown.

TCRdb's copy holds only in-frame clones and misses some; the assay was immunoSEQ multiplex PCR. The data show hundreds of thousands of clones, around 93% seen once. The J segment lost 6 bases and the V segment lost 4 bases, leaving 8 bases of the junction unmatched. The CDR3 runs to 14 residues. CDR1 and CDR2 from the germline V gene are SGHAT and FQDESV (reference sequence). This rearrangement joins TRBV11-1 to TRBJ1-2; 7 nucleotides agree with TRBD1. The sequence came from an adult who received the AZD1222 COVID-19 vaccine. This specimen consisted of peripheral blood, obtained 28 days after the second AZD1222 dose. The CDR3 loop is CASSSEDRANGYTF. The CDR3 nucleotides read TGTGCCAGCAGCTCTGAAGACAGGGCGAATGGCTACACCTTC.